This T cell receptor (beta chain) was captured by sequencing in a study of T cell changes during pregnancy in multiple sclerosis. Measured with immunoSEQ multiplex PCR; TCRdb has only the in-frame clones, and not every one. The table includes approximately 130,000 clones, about 96% detected once. Germline loops: CDR1 SEHNR, CDR2 FQNEAQ (reference sequence). Unmatched junction bases numbered 5, after V lost 7 bases and J lost 3 bases. The CDR3 is 14 residues long. The chain employs TRBV7-9 and TRBJ2-1, with TRBD1 matching 8 bases. The sequences come from peripheral blood, collected after pregnancy. This TCR derives from a female donor with multiple sclerosis, enrolled in a pregnancy study. The CDR3, as DNA: TGTGCCAGCACCATAGGACAGGGCTACAATGAGCAGTTCTTC. Amino acids: CASTIGQGYNEQFF.